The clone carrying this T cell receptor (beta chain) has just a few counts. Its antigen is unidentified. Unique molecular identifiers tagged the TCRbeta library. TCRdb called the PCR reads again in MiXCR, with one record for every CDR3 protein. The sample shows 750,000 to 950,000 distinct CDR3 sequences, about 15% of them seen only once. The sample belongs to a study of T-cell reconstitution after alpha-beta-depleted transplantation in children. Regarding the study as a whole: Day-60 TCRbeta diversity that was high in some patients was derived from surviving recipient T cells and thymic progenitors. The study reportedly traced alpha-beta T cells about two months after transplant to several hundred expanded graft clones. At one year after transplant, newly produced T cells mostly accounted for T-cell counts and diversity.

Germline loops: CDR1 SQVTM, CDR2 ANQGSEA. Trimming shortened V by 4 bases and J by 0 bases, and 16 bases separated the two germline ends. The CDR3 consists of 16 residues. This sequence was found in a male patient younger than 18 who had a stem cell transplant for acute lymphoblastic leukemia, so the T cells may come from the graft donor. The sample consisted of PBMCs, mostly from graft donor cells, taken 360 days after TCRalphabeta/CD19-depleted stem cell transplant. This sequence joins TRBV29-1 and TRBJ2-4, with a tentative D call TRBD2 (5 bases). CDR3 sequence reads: CSVVGREKLAKNIQYF. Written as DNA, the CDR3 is TGCAGCGTTGTCGGTCGGGAAAAACTAGCCAAAAACATTCAGTACTTC. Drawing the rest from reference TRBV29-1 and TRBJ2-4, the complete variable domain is SAVISQKPSRDICQRGTSLTIQCQVDSQVTMMFWYRQQPGQSLTLIATANQGSEATYESGFVIDKFPISRPNLTFSTLTVSNMSPEDSSIYLCSVVGREKLAKNIQYFGAGTRLSVL.